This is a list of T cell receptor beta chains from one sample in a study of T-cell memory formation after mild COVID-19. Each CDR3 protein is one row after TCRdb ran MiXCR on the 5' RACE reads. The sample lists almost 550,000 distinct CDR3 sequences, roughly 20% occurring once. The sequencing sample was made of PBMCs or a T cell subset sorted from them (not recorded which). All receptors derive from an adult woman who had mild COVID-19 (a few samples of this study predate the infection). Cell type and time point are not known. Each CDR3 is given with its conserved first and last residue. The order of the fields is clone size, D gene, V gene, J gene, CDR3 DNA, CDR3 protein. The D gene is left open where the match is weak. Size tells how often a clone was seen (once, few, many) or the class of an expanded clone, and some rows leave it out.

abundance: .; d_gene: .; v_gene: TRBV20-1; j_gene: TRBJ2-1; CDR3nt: TGCAGTGCTAGGGCTCGCCCCTCCTACAATGAGCAGTTCTTC; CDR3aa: CSARARPSYNEQFF
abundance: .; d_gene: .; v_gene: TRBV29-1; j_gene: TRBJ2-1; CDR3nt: TGCAGCGTTGATAGGGACTTAAGTGAGCAGTTCTTC; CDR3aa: CSVDRDLSEQFF
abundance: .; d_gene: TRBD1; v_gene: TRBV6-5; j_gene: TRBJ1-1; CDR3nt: TGTGCCAGCAACTTCAGGGGGGAAGCTTTCTTT; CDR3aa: CASNFRGEAFF
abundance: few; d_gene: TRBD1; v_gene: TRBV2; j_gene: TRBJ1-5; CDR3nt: TGTGCCAGCAGTGAAAGACAGGGTTATCAGCCCCAGCATTTT; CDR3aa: CASSERQGYQPQHF
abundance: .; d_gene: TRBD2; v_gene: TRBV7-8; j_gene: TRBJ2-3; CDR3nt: TGTGCCAGCAGCCCCTTCCTTGGACTAGCGGGAGATTTGGATACGCAGTATTTT; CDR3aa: CASSPFLGLAGDLDTQYF
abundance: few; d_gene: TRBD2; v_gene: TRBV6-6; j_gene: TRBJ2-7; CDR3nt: TGTGCCAGCACCTCTAGCGGAACCTACGAGCAGTACTTC; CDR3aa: CASTSSGTYEQYF
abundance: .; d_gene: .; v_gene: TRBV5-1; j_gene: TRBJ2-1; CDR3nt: TGCTCCAGCAGCCAATATTTCTCCTACAATGAGCAGTTCTTC; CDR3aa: CSSSQYFSYNEQFF
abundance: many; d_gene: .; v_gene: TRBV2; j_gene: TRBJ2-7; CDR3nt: TGTGCCAGCAGTGACGATAGGGCCTACGAGCAGTACTTC; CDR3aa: CASSDDRAYEQYF
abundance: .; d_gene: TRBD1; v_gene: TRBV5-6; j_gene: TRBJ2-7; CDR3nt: TGTGCCAGCAGCTTGATGGCCGCCGACAGGGTCTACGAGCAGTACTTC; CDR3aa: CASSLMAADRVYEQYF
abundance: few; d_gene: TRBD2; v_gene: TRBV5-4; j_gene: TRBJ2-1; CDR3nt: TGTGCCAGCAGCCGCGCGGGAGCTCCGGGATCTGGTGAGCAGTTCTTC; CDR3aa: CASSRAGAPGSGEQFF
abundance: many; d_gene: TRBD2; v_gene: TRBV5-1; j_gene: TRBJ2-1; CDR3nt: TGCGCCAGCAGCTTGGCCGGGACTAGCGGCGTCAGCTCCTACAATGAGCAGTTCTTC; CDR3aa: CASSLAGTSGVSSYNEQFF
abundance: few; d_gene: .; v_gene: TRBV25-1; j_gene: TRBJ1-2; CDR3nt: TGTGCCAGCAGTCCCGGGATAAGGAATGGCTACACCTTC; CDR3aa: CASSPGIRNGYTF
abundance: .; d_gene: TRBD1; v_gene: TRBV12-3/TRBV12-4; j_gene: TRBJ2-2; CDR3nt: TGTGCCAGCAGTTACCGACAGGGACACACCGGGGAGCTGTTTTTT; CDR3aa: CASSYRQGHTGELFF
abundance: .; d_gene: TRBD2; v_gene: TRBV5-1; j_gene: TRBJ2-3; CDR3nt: TGCGCCAGCAGCAGGTCCGGGACTAGCCGGGATACGCAGTATTTT; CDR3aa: CASSRSGTSRDTQYF
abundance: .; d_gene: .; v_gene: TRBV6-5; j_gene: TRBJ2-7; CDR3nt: TGTGCCAGCAGCAACCGGCGAGGCGAGCAGTACTTC; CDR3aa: CASSNRRGEQYF
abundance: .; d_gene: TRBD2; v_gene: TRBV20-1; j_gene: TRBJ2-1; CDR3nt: TGCAGTGCTGATTCCGGGACTAGCGGGAGTGGAGATGAGCAGTTCTTC; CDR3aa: CSADSGTSGSGDEQFF
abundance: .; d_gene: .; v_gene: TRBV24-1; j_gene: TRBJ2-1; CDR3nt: TGTGCCACCATAGAACCGGGTTACAAGGTGAATGAGCAGTTCTTC; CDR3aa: CATIEPGYKVNEQFF
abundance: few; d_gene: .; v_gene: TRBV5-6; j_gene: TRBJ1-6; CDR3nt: TGTGCCAGCAGCTTGGTCGGGGGCGCGGGAAATTCACCCCTCCACTTT; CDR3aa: CASSLVGGAGNSPLHF
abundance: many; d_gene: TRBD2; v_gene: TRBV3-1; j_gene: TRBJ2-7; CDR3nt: TGTGCCAGCAGCCAGGGTAGCGGGGGAACCTACGAGCAGTACTTC; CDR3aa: CASSQGSGGTYEQYF
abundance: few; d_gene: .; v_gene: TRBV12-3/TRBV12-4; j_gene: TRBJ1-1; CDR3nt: TGTGCCAGCAGTACCAACCGGGACGCAAACACTGAAGCTTTCTTT; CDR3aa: CASSTNRDANTEAFF
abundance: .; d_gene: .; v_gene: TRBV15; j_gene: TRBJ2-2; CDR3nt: TGTGCCACCAGCAGAGATCTAGGGTCCCCCGGGGAGCTGTTTTTT; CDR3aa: CATSRDLGSPGELFF
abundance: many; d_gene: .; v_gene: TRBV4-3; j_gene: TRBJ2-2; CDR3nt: TGCGCCAGCAGCCAAGAGGAAGGAAACACCGGGGAGCTGTTTTTT; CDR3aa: CASSQEEGNTGELFF
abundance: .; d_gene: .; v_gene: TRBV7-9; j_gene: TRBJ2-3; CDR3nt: TGTGCCAGCAGCTTAGAAATCGGCCTTTCCACAGATACGCAGTATTTT; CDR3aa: CASSLEIGLSTDTQYF
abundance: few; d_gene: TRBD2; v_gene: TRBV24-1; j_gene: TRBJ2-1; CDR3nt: TGTGCCACCAGTGTTAGGCTAGCGGGAGTAAATGAGCAGTTCTTC; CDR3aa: CATSVRLAGVNEQFF
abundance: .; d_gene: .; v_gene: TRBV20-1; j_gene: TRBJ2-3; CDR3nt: TGCAGTGCTCCCTTCGGCGGATCTAGCACAGATACGCAGTATTTT; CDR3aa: CSAPFGGSSTDTQYF
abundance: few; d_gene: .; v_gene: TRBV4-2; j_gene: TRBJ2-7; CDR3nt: TGTGCCAGCAGCCAAGATCTGCAGGGGACCTACGAGCAGTACTTC; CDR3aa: CASSQDLQGTYEQYF
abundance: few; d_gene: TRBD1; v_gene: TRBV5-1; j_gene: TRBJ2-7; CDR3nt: TGCGCCAGCACTGACCGTCCCGGGACAGGGGGCGTGGAGCAGTACTTC; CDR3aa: CASTDRPGTGGVEQYF
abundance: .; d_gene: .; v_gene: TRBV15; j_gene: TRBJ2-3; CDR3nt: TGTGCCACCAGCAGAGCCCAGGGCTACACAGATACGCAGTATTTT; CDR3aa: CATSRAQGYTDTQYF
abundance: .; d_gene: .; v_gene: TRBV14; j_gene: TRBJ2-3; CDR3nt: TGTGCCAGCAGCCAAGACGGAGTGGTGCGAATCACAGATACGCAGTATTTT; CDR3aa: CASSQDGVVRITDTQYF
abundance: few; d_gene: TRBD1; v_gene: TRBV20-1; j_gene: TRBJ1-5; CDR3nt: TGCAGTGCCGCCCATCCGGGACAGGGGGACTTTAGCAATCAGCCCCAGCATTTT; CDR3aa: CSAAHPGQGDFSNQPQHF
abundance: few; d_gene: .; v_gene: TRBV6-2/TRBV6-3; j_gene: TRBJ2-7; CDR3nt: TGTGCCAGCAGTTCCGGGACCCCGGTCGCCCGTTCCTACGAGCAGTACTTC; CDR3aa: CASSSGTPVARSYEQYF
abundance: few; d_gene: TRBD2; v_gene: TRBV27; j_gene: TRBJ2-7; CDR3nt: TGTGCCAGCAGACCCGGGGGGGGCGGCGAGCAGTACTTC; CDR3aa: CASRPGGGGEQYF
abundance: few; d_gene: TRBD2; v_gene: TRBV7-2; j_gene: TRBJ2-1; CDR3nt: TGTGCCAGCAGCTTAGCTAGCGGGGACTACAATGAGCAGTTCTTC; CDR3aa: CASSLASGDYNEQFF
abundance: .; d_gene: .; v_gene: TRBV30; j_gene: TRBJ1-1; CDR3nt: TGTGCCTGGACCAAGGGTCCTGAAGCTTTCTTT; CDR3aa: CAWTKGPEAFF
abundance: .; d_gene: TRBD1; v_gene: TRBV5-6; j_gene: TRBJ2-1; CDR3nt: TGTGCCAGCAGGACAAGAGGGACAGGGGACAATGAGCAGTTCTTC; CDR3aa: CASRTRGTGDNEQFF
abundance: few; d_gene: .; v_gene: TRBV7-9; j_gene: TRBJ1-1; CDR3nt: TGTGCCAGCAGCTTGGGGGGGACCGGGACAAGGGAAGCTTTCTTT; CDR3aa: CASSLGGTGTREAFF
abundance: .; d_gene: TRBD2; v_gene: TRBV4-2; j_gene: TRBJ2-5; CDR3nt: TGTGCCAGCAGCCAGGATGTACTAGCGGGGGACCAAGAGACCCAGTACTTC; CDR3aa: CASSQDVLAGDQETQYF
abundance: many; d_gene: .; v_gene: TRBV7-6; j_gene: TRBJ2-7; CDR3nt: TGTGCCAGCAGCTTAGTGGGGTCCGAGCAGTACTTC; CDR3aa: CASSLVGSEQYF
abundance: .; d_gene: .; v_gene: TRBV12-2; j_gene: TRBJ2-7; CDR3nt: TGTGCAAGTCGCCCAAGTACGGGGACTGATTACGAGCAGTACTTC; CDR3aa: CASRPSTGTDYEQYF
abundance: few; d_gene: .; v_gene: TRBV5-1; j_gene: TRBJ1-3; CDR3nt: TGCGCCAGCAGCACAGCAGGGAATGGGGCTGGAAACACCATATATTTT; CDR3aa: CASSTAGNGAGNTIYF